This TCR beta chain is drawn from a study of beta chain features in type 1 diabetes. Findings and limits, study-wide: The naive, central memory and Treg TCRB repertoires looked more alike in patients than they did in healthy donors.

Sequenced material consisted of expressed TCRB transcripts (all of the isolated RNA was reverse transcribed). Method: immunoSEQ multiplex PCR; TCRdb's copy keeps in-frame clones and lacks some. The sample shows 140,000 or so clones, 10% of them seen only once. V lost 6 bases to trimming and J lost 9 bases; unmatched junction nucleotides: 9. CDR3 length: 14 residues. CDR1 is MNHEY, CDR2 SVGAGI, per germline. Only a few counts were recorded for this clone. Its antigen is unknown. The V gene is TRBV6-5, the J gene TRBJ2-1; 9 bases match TRBD2. The specimen sequenced was naive CD4+ T cells from blood. The TCR sequence derives from a man younger than 30 in good health. In DNA form, the CDR3 reads TGTGCCAGCAGCCGTGCTAGCGGGGACAGTGAGCAGTTCTTC. As protein: CASSRASGDSEQFF.